This TCR beta chain was retrieved from a study of blood T cell repertoires in COVID-19. Across fewer than 25 US areas, participants ranged in age from about 18 to 90 years. Clinical histories supplied by participants themselves formed the basis of cohort assignment. The repertoire was sequenced with immunoSEQ multiplex PCR; TCRdb's copy has only in-frame clones and lacks some. The profile shows around 300,000 clones, 89% of them singletons. Sequencing was done on a sample of PBMCs or T cells enriched from blood (not recorded which). The receptor was derived from a woman between 40 and 50 years old who had recovered from COVID-19.

The CDR3 sequence: CASSIGRTGSRQPQHF. The CDR3 DNA is TGTGCCAGTAGTATAGGCCGGACAGGGTCGAGGCAGCCCCAGCATTTT. V gene TRBV19 combines with J gene TRBJ1-5, with 8 bases identical to TRBD1. The CDR3 loop spans 16 amino acids. J was trimmed by 7 bases and V by 1 base; bases with no gene match: 9. CDR1 is LNHDA and CDR2 is SQIVND in the germline V gene (reference sequence).